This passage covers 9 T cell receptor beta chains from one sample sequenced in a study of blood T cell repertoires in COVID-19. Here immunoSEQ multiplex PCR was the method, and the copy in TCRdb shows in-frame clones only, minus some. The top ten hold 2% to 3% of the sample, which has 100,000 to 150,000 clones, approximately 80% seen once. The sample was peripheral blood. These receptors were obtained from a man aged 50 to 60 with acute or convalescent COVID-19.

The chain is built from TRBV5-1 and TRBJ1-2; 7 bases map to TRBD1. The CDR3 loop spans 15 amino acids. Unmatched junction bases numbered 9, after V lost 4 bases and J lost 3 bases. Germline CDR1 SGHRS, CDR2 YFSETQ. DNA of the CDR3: TGCGCCAGCAGCCCAGAAGGGACAGTAGACTATGGCTACACCTTC. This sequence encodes CASSPEGTVDYGYTF.

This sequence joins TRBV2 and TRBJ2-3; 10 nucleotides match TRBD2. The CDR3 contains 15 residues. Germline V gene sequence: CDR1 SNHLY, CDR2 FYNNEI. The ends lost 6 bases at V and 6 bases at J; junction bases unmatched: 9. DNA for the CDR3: TGTGCCAGCAGCAACCTAGCGGGGGACATGGATACGCAGTATTTT. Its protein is CASSNLAGDMDTQYF.

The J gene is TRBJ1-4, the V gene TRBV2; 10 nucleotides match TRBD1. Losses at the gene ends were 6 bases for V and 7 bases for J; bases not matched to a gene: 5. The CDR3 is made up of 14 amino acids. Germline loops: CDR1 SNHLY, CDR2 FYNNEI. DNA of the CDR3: TGTGCCAGCAGACCGGGACAGGGGACTGAAAAACTGTTTTTT. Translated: CASRPGQGTEKLFF.

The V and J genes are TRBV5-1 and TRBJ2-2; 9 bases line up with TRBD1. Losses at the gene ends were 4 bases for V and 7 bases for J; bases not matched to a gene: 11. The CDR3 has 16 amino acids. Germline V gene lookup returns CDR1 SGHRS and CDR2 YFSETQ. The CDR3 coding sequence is TGCGCCAGCAGCCACACAGGGGGCAGTCTGGGCGGGGAGCTGTTTTTT. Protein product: CASSHTGGSLGGELFF. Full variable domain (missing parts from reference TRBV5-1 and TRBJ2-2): KAGVTQTPRYLIKTRGQQVTLSCSPISGHRSVSWYQQTPGQGLQFLFEYFSETQRNKGNFPGRFSGRQFSNSRSEMNVSTLELGDSALYLCASSHTGGSLGGELFFGEGSRLTVL.

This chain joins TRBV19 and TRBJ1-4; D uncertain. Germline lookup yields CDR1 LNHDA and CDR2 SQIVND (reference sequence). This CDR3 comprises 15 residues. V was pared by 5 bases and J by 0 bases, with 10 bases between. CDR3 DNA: TGTGCCAGTAGTTCGACACATGCAACTAATGAAAAACTGTTTTTT. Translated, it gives CASSSTHATNEKLFF.

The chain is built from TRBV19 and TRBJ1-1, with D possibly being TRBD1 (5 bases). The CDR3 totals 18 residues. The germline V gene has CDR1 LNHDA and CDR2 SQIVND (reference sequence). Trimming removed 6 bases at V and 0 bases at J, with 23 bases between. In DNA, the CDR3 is TGTGCCAGTAGACGAGGAGGGGCGGCTTCGGGGATGAACACTGAAGCTTTCTTT. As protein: CASRRGGAASGMNTEAFF.

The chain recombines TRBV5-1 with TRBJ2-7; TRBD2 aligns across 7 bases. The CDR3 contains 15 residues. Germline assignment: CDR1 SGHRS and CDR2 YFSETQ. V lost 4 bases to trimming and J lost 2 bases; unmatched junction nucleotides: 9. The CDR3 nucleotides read TGCGCCAGCAGCCCTCTCGCGGGGGTCACCTACGAGCAGTACTTC. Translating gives CASSPLAGVTYEQYF. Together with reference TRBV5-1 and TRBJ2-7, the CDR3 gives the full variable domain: KAGVTQTPRYLIKTRGQQVTLSCSPISGHRSVSWYQQTPGQGLQFLFEYFSETQRNKGNFPGRFSGRQFSNSRSEMNVSTLELGDSALYLCASSPLAGVTYEQYFGPGTRLTVT.

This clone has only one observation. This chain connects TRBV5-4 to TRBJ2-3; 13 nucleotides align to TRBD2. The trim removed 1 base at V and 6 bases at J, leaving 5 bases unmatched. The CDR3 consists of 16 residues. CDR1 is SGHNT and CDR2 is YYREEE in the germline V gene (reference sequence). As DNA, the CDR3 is TGTGCCAGCAGCTTGCGGACTAGCGGGAGAGCGGATACGCAGTATTTT. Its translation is CASSLRTSGRADTQYF.

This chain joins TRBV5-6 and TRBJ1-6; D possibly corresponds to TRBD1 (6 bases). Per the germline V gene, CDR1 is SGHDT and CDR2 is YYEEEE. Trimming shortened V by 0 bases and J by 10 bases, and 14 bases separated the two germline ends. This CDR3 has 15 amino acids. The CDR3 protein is CASSLVAGEGSPLHF. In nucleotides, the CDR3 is TGTGCCAGCAGCTTGGTTGCAGGGGAAGGATCACCCCTCCACTTT.